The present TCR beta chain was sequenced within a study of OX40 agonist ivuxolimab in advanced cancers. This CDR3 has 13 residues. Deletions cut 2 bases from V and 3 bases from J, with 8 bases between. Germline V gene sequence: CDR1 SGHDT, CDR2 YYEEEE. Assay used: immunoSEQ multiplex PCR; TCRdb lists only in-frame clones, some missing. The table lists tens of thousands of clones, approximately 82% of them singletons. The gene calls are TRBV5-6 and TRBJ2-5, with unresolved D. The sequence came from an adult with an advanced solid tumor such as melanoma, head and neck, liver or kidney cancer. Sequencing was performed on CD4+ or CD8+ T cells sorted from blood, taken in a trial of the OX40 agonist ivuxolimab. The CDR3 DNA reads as TGTGCCAGCAGCTTTGGAGCCGAAGAGACCCAGTACTTC. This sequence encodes CASSFGAEETQYF.